This TCR beta chain is drawn from a study of cytomegalovirus exposure and HLA in healthy donors (dated 2017 in TCRdb). Broadly, across the study: An earlier analysis of some 500 of the donors reported roughly 270 Gb of sequence data and about 100 million unique TCR beta sequences from roughly 200 million T cells. Roughly 300 gigabases of sequencing data and roughly 81 million unique TCR sequences made up an early release that covered approximately 700 HLA-typed donors. Of the roughly 410 genotyped donors, 81% were placed in the genetic ancestry cluster associated with self-reported Caucasian donors. The study aimed to test whether signatures of past pathogen exposure could be identified by cataloging public T cell receptors. The study profiled the T cell repertoires of around 700 subjects by immunosequencing and related them to cytomegalovirus serostatus. In addition to the first cohort of 666 subjects, a separate validation cohort of 100 to 150 different subjects was used. High-throughput TCR immunosequencing, statistical association of individual TCRs with disease status, and machine learning were combined to predict cytomegalovirus infection status. A later analysis re-examined previously published TCR beta repertoires from more than 550 donors and added high-resolution HLA genotyping to investigate patterns of TCR occurrence. Rather than using new phenotypic data, the later analysis identified candidate immune exposures from TCR beta sequences and from how often those sequences occurred across donors. An earlier analysis of several hundred of the donors applied high-throughput TCR beta sequencing to assess whether each TCR beta V gene segment acted as functional or pseudogenic. Donor age, sex, ethnicity and CMV serostatus were collected together with the repertoire data. A later genetic analysis used genome-wide SNP genotypes for about 55% of the 666 donors, treating that subset as a discovery cohort. All discovery cohort repertoires had been generated using a single sequencing platform. HLA typing covered class I and class II loci at four-digit resolution. The number of typed donors differed by locus: 629-630 for A, B, C, DRB1 and DQB1; roughly 510 for DQA1; approximately 600 for DPA1; and roughly 470 for DPB1. Four or five DR-DQ haplotypes were treated as single units for association and clustering because of strong linkage in the cohort. Among 398 genotyped donors of the cohort, an average of roughly 240,000 unique TCR beta nucleotide sequences were sequenced per donor, roughly a sixth of them non-productive.

V and J lose 5 bases and 7 bases, and a span of 18 bases separates them. As encoded in the germline V gene (reference sequence), CDR1 is LNHNV while CDR2 is YYDKDF. Including cysteine and phenylalanine, the CDR3 has 15 amino acids. Of all the DNA, just the CDR3 is kept, 45 bases in frame from base 1. Broad study findings and their caveats: Cytomegalovirus status was reported to be diagnosed by the classifier with high specificity and sensitivity in both the original and validation cohorts. In a later analysis, HLA-associated TCR beta chains were found to be more clonally expanded and to have lower generation probabilities than equally common non-associated chains. When HLA alleles, especially DR and DQ, strongly co-occurred, TCR associations were difficult to assign to individual alleles. At a false discovery rate of 0.05, a later analysis linked around 15,000 TCR beta sequences to specific HLA alleles. The 87-base-pair reads could not distinguish some IMGT-functional V segments, including TRBV6-2 and TRBV6-3, so those segments were excluded. A cluster of highly shared sequence variants was judged likely to be a technical artifact of the sequencing pipeline. Across donors, most TCR sequences were observed very rarely, whereas some public TCRs were present in many individuals. A total of some 180 TCR beta chains were listed by the study as associated with cytomegalovirus. Linkage disequilibrium might explain the correlated functional status among segregating V segments, but an unknown experimental factor could not be ruled out. The earlier analysis of approximately 560 of the donors excluded some 15 rarely observed V segments, including chromosome 9 orphons, because counts were too low. According to a later analysis, TCR association rates differed among HLA loci, with DRB1 alleles showing the most associated TCRs and HLA-C alleles showing the fewest. For the cohort, immune exposure information was limited to CMV serostatus. According to a later analysis, parvovirus B19, influenza, CMV and Epstein-Barr virus appeared linked to several top co-occurrence clusters. In vitro tests confirmed that three of the cytomegalovirus-associated TCR beta chains recognize cytomegalovirus antigens. In a later analysis, most CMV-associated TCR beta chains were found to appear HLA-restricted, with HLA associations seemingly driven largely by CMV exposure. Compared with the roughly 600-donor mean, donors in an Asian-associated ancestry cluster had fewer N-insertions in productive TCRs, according to a later genetic analysis. Presence/absence analyses assumed roughly uniform sequencing depth across donors, an assumption that may not hold. Because HLA typing was unavailable for some donors at each locus, only the typed subset was used in association tests. An association between a missense DCLRE1C variant and V-gene and J-gene trimming of TCR beta chains was found in a later genetic analysis and replicated in an independent cohort. According to the authors, the approach could potentially be generalized to other disease states and immunological phenotypes. A further reported finding was that TCR beta sequences accurately predicted the HLA-A and HLA-B alleles for most subjects in the first cohort. An earlier analysis of 450 to 750 of the donors showed that most TCR beta V segments appeared in productive rearrangements either about 90% or about 30% of the time, which broadly matched IMGT annotations. This cohort had only TCR beta chains sequenced, and the lack of alpha or paired-chain data limited which features could be detected.

The cohort comprised 710 or so healthy bone marrow donors. Cohort members were all nominally healthy when sampled, although unrecorded immune exposures were likely present. The donor was CMV seronegative and was included in the group of 352 seronegative cohort members. A peripheral blood sample was collected from each donor, and TCR beta sequencing was performed on peripheral blood mononuclear cells. Genomic DNA was extracted from the blood cell samples with the Qiagen DNeasy Blood Extraction Kit. On this clone: The antigen it binds to is not known. One base away there is no much larger clone; base qualities are not given.

Libraries came from the immunoSEQ multiplex PCR assay. For the multiplex PCR, a mixture combining 60 forward primers for TCR Vbeta segments and 13 reverse primers for TCR Jbeta segments was used. A multiplex PCR assay on genomic DNA amplified the CDR3 region of rearranged TCR beta genes. The Illumina HiSeq System was used to sequence the amplified TCR beta libraries as 87-base-pair reads. In the source study's methods: In a later analysis, 77 million or so unique TCR beta chains were counted across the 650 to 700 repertoires, and approximately 11 million of these chains were shared by at least two donors. A nearest-neighbor algorithm error-corrected the raw reads and collapsed the reads into unique sequences, merging closely related sequences to remove PCR and sequencing errors. V, D and J gene segments were assigned by aligning CDR3 sequences to IMGT reference sequences. For a sequence to be retained, a match of at least six nucleotides to both a V gene segment and a J gene segment was required. Rearrangements were called productive when the CDR3 lacked stop codons and stayed in frame with V and J; all others were non-productive. CDR3 was defined by IMGT convention, running from the second conserved V-encoded cysteine to the conserved J-encoded phenylalanine. Sequences without an unambiguous match to a single V gene segment were excluded from the earlier analysis of almost 600 of the donors. In an earlier analysis of a few hundred of the donors, V segments were called functional above 56.7% productive rearrangements and were called segregating when the between-donor standard deviation exceeded 5%. A statistical classification framework was developed to diagnose cytomegalovirus status using the catalog of TCR beta chain sequences. In a later analysis, V and J genes were assigned by comparing TCR nucleotide sequences against IMGT/GENE-DB human TR gene sequences. In a later analysis, CDR3 sequences and most-parsimonious VDJ recombination scenarios were assigned using the TCRdist pipeline. In a later analysis, each TCR beta chain was defined by its CDR3 amino acid sequence together with its V-gene family, and reads lacking a unique V-gene family were excluded. In a later analysis, 500 to 700 highly shared, low-generation-probability nucleotide sequences were removed to address suspected cross-contamination and a sequencing artifact. A later analysis calculated a clonal expansion index for each public chain from normalized within-repertoire ranks of inferred template counts. A later analysis computed generation probabilities with a VDJ recombination model fitted to out-of-frame rearrangements, and checked the results against IGoR. A later analysis scored TCR-TCR, TCR-HLA and TCR-CMV co-occurrence with hypergeometric tests, applying a repertoire-size bias correction to TCR pairs. To estimate false discovery rates, a later analysis permuted the HLA or CMV assignments 20 times. In a later analysis, co-occurring TCRs were grouped with DBSCAN, and TCRdist sequence similarity was added when clustering was performed within HLA-allele-positive subsets. Repertoires with fewer than 30,000 or more than 120,000 public chains were left out of co-occurrence clustering, as were four to six repertoires with anomalous nucleotide sharing. TCRdb obtained this table from immuneACCESS and retained in-frame rearrangements with V and J assigned. These tables miss some clones; where compared with another copy, unresolved V genes account for less than half of the shortfall, and the remainder is unexplained. The V and J calls and clone size come from that table; D and trimming were worked out from the DNA. The table for this sample lists roughly 160,000 clones; 65% to 85% of them were counted only once. The ten largest clones capture 1.2% of the sample.

This receptor was taken from a boy younger than 10 in good health and CMV-seronegative. Recombination connected TRBV15 to TRBJ2-1, with a tentative D gene TRBD2 over 6 matching bases. Source material: PBMCs. The CDR3 here reads CATSSRESPTNEQFF. Here is the DNA: TGTGCCACCAGCTCCCGGGAGTCGCCCACGAATGAGCAGTTCTTC.